This paragraph reports one T cell receptor (beta chain). This sample is part of a study of blood T cell repertoires in COVID-19. Study background: Sites across the United States, Italy and Spain contributed samples from acute and convalescent COVID-19.

TCRdb's copy holds only in-frame clones and misses some; the assay was immunoSEQ multiplex PCR. Counted here are about 15,000 clones, about 69% occurring once; the ten biggest clones make up approximately 13%. CDR3 size: 17 residues. With V trimmed by 0 bases and J by 8 bases, 11 bases remained unmatched. Germline V gene sequence: CDR1 LGHDT, CDR2 YNNKEL (reference sequence). Sequenced input: peripheral blood. The clonotype comes from a man aged 55 to 69 with acute or convalescent COVID-19. The chain is built from TRBV3-1 (or the pseudogene TRBV3-2) and TRBJ2-2, with TRBD1 matching over 8 bases. The CDR3 bases are TGTGCCAGCAGCCAAGATGGGACGGACAGGGCTATAGGGGAGCTGTTTTTT. The encoded protein is CASSQDGTDRAIGELFF.